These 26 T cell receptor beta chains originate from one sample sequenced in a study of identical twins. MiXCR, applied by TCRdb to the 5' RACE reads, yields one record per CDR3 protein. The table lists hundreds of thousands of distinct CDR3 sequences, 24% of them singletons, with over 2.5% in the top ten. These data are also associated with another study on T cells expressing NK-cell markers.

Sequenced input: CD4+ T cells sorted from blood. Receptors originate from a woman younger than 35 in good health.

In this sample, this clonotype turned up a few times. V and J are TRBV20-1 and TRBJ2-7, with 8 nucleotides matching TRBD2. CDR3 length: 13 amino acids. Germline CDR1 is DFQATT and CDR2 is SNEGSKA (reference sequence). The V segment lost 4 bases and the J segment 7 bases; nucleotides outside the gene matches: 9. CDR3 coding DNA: TGCAGTGCTAAGGGCGGACTAGCAATAGAGCAGTACTTC. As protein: CSAKGGLAIEQYF.

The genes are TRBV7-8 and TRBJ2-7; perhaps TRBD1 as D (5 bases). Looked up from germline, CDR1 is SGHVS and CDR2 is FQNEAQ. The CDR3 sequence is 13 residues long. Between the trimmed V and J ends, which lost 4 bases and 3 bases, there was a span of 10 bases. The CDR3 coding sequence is TGTGCCAGCAGCTGGGGCAACAACTACGAGCAGTACTTC. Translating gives CASSWGNNYEQYF.

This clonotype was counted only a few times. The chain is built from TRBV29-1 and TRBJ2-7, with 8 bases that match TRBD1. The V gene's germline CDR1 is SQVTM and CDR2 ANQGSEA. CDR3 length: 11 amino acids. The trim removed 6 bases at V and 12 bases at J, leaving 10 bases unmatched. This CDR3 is CSVLGQGAVYF. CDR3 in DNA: TGCAGCGTCCTTGGACAGGGTGCGGTGTACTTC.

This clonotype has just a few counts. The DNA for the CDR3 is TGTGCCAGCAGTTACGTTCGGGGGTGGGAGACCCAGTACTTC. Protein: CASSYVRGWETQYF. V and J are TRBV6-5 and TRBJ2-5; possible D gene TRBD2, 6 bases. The CDR3 extends over 14 amino acids. V was pared by 2 bases and J by 5 bases, with 12 bases between. Germline V gene sequence: CDR1 MNHEY, CDR2 SVGAGI.

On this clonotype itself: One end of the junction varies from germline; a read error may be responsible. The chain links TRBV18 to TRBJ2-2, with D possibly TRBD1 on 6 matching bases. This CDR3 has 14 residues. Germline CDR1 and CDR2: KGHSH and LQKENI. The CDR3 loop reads CASSPPGHTRELFF. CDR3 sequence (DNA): TGTGCCAGCTCACCACCGGGACACACCAGGGAGCTGTTTTTT.

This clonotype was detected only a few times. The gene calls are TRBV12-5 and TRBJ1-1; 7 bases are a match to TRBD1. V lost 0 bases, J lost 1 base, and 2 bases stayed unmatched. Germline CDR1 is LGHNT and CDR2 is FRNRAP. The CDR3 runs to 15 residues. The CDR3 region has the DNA TGTGCTAGTGGTTTGGTACAGGGGAAGAACACTGAAGCTTTCTTT. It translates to CASGLVQGKNTEAFF. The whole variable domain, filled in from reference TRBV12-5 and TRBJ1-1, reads DARVTQTPRHKVTEMGQEVTMRCQPILGHNTVFWYRQTMMQGLELLAYFRNRAPLDDSGMPKDRFSAEMPDATLATLKIQPSEPRDSAVYFCASGLVQGKNTEAFFGQGTRLTVV.

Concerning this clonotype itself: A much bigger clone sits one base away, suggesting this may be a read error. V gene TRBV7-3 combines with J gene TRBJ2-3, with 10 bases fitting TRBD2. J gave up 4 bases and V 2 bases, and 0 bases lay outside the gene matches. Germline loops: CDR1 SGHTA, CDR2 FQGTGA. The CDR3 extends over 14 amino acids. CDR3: CASSLGTSADTQYF. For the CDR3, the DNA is TGTGCCAGCAGCTTAGGGACTAGCGCAGATACGCAGTATTTT. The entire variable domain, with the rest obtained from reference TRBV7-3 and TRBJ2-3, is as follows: GAGVSQTPSNKVTEKGKYVELRCDPISGHTALYWYRQSLGQGPEFLIYFQGTGAADDSGLPNDRFFAVRPEGSVSTLKIQRTERGDSAVYLCASSLGTSADTQYFGPGTRLTVL.

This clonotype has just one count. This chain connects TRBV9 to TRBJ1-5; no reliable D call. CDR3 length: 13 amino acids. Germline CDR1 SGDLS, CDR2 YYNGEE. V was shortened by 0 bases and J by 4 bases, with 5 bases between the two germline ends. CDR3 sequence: CASSVAVNQPQHF. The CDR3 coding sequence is TGTGCCAGCAGCGTAGCGGTTAATCAGCCCCAGCATTTT.

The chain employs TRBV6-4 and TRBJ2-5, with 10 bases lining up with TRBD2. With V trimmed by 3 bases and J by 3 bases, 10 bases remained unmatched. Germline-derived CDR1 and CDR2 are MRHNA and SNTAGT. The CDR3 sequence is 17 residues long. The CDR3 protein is CASSEEGSGGPEETQYF. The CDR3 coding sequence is TGTGCCAGCAGTGAAGAGGGTAGCGGGGGGCCGGAAGAGACCCAGTACTTC.

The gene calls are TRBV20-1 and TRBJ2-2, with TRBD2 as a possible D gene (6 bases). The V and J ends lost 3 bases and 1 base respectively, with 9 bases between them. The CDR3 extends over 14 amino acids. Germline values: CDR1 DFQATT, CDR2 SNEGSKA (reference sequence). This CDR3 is CSASTSRNTGELFF. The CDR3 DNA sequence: TGCAGTGCTAGTACTAGCAGGAACACCGGGGAGCTGTTTTTT.

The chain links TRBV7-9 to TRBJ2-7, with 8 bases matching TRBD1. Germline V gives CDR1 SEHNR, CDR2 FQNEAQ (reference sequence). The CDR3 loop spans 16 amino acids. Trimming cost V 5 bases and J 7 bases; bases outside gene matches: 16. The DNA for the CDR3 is TGTGCCAGCAGCCAAGGGGTTCGGCAGGGGGCAAGGGAGCAGTACTTC. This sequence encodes CASSQGVRQGAREQYF. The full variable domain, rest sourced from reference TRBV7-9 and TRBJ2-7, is DTGVSQNPRHKITKRGQNVTFRCDPISEHNRLYWYRQTLGQGPEFLTYFQNEAQLEKSRLLSDRFSAERPKGSFSTLEIQRTEQGDSAMYLCASSQGVRQGAREQYFGPGTRLTVT.

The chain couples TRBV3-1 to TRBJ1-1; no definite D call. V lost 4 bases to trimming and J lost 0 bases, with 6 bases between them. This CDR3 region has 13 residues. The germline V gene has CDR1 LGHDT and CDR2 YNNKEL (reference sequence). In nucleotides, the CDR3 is TGTGCCAGCAGCCCACCTATGAACACTGAAGCTTTCTTT. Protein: CASSPPMNTEAFF.

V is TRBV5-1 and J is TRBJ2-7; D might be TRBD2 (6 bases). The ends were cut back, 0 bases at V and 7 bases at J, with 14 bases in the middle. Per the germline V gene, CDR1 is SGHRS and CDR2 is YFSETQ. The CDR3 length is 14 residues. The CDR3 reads CASSLGGSGGEQYF. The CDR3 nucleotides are TGCGCCAGCAGCTTGGGAGGATCCGGGGGAGAGCAGTACTTC.

The CDR3 nucleotides are TGTGCCACCAGTGATCCCCTAGGGCCTAACAGGGGAAGTTGGAGCACTGAAGCTTTCTTT. This codes for CATSDPLGPNRGSWSTEAFF. The rearrangement joins TRBV24-1 to TRBJ1-1; TRBD1 matches 7 bases. Trimming at V came to 3 bases and at J to 4 bases, leaving 22 bases not matched to a gene. The CDR3 extends over 20 amino acids. Germline V CDR1 and CDR2: KGHDR, SFDVKD.

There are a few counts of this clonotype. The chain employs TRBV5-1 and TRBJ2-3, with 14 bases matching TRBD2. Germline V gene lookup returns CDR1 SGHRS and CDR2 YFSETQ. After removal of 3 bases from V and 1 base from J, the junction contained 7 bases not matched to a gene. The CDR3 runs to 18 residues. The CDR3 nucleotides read TGCGCCAGCAGCTCGCGGACTAGCGGGAGGAGCGGCACAGATACGCAGTATTTT. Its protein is CASSSRTSGRSGTDTQYF.

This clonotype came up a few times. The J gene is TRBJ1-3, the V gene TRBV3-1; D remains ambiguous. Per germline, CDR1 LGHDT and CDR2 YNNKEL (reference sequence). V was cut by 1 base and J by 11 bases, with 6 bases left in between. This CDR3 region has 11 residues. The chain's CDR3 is CASSQVSAIYF. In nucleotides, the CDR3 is TGTGCCAGCAGCCAAGTTTCGGCCATATATTTT.

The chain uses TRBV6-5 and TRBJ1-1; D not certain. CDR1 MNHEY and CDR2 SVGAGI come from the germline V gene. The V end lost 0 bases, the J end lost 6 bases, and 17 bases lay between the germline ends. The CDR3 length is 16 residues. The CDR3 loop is CASSYSLGRIKSEAFF. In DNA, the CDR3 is TGTGCCAGCAGTTACTCGTTAGGGAGAATTAAATCTGAAGCTTTCTTT.

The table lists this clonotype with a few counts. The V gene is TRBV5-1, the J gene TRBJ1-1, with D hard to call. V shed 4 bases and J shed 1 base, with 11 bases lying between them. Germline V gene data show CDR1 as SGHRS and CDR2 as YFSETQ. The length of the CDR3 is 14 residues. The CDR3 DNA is TGCGCCAGCAGCAAGGGCCTAAGGAACACTGAAGCTTTCTTT. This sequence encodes CASSKGLRNTEAFF.

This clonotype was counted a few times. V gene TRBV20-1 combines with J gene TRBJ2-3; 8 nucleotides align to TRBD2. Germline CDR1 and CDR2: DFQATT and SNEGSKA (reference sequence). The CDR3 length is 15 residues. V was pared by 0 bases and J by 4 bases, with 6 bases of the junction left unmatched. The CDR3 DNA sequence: TGCAGTGCTAGAGATCCGGGGGGGCGTGCAGATACGCAGTATTTT. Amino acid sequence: CSARDPGGRADTQYF.

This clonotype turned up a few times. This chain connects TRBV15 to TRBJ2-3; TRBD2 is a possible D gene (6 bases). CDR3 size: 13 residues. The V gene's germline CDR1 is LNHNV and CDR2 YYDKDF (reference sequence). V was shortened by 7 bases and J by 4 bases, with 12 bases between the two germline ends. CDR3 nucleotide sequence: TGTGCCACCAAGGAGGGGTCCCCAGATACGCAGTATTTT. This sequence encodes CATKEGSPDTQYF.

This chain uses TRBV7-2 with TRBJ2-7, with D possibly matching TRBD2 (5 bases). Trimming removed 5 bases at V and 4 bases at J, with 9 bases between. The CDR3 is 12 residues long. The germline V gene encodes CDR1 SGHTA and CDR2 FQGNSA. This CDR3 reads CASSMDSYEQYF. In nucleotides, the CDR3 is TGTGCCAGCAGCATGGACTCATACGAGCAGTACTTC.

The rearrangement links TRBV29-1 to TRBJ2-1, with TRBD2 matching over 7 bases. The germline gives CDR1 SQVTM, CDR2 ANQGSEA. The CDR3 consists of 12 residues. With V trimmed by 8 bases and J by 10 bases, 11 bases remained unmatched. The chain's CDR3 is CSFSGSMGEQFF. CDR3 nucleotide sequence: TGCAGCTTTAGCGGGTCTATGGGAGAGCAGTTCTTC.

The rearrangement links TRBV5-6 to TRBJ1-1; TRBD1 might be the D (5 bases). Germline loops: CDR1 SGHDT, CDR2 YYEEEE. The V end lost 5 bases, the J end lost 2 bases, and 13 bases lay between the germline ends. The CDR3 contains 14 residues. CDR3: CASRRRDHNTEAFF. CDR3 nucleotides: TGTGCCAGCAGACGCCGGGACCACAACACTGAAGCTTTCTTT. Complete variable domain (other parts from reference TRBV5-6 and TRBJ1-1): DAGVTQSPTHLIKTRGQQVTLRCSPKSGHDTVSWYQQALGQGPQFIFQYYEEEERQRGNFPDRFSGHQFPNYSSELNVNALLLGDSALYLCASRRRDHNTEAFFGQGTRLTVV.

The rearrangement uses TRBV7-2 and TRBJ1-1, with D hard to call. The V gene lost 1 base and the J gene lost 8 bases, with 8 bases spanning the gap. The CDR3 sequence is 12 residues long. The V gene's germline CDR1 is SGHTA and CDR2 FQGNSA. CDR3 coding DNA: TGTGCCAGCAGCTTAGTACACAGAGAAGCTTTCTTT. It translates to CASSLVHREAFF.

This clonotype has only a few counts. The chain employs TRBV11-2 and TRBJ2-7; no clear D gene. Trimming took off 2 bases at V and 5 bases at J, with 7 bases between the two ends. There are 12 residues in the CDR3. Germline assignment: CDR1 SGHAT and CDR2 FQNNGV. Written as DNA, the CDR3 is TGTGCCAGCAGCTTATTTTTTGACGAGCAGTACTTC. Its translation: CASSLFFDEQYF.

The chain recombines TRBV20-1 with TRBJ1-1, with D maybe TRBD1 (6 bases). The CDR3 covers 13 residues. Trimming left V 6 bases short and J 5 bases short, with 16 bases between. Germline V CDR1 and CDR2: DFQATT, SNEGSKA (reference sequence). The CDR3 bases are TGCAGTGCCCCCTCACCGGGGGCGACTGAAGCTTTCTTT. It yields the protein CSAPSPGATEAFF.